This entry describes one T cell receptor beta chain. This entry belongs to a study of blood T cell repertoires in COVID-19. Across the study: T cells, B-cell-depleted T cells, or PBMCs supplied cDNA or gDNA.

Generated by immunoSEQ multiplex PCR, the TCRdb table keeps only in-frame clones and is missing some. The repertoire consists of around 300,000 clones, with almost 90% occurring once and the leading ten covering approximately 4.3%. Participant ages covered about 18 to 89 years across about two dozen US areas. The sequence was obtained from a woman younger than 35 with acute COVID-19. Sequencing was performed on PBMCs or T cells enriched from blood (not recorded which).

CDR3 nucleotides: TGTGCCAGTAGTGCCCGGGACTCTCATAATTCACCCCTCCACTTT. Its translation is CASSARDSHNSPLHF. The chain uses TRBV19 and TRBJ1-6; a weak D match, TRBD1 (5 bases). Germline CDR1 reads LNHDA; CDR2 reads SQIVND (reference sequence). The CDR3 runs 15 residues. The V end was cut by 5 bases, the J end by 5 bases, with 13 bases between.